This entry lists 18 T cell receptor beta chains sequenced from one sample in a study of fetal regulatory T cell absence and autoimmunity. TCRdb's table, derived via immunoSEQ multiplex PCR, lists solely in-frame clones and lacks some. The sample records about 46,000 clones, approximately 83% being singletons. Material for sequencing was cord blood. The receptor set was obtained from a newborn boy with IPEX syndrome.

The CDR3 DNA reads TGCGCCAGCAGCCAAGGGACTAGCGATATGCAAGAGACCCAGTACTTC. Its protein product is CASSQGTSDMQETQYF. The rearrangement links TRBV4-3 to TRBJ2-5; 9 bases match TRBD2. With V trimmed by 1 base and J by 2 bases, 5 bases remained unmatched. CDR3 length: 16 residues. Germline V lookup: CDR1 LGHNA, CDR2 YSLEER.

In its sample, this clone was seen once. The rearrangement links TRBV15 to TRBJ2-5; D is uncertain. Per germline, CDR1 LNHNV and CDR2 YYDKDF (reference sequence). The CDR3 sequence is 15 residues long. Between the trimmed V and J ends, which lost 1 base and 2 bases, there was a span of 11 bases. CDR3 nucleotides: TGTGCCACCAGCAGAGCATGGACGCTGCAAGAGACCCAGTACTTC. Translating gives CATSRAWTLQETQYF.

This chain joins TRBV27 and TRBJ1-1, with 8 bases that match TRBD1. This CDR3 has 15 amino acids. V was clipped by 4 bases and J by 3 bases; unmatched bases: 7. Germline values: CDR1 MNHEY, CDR2 SMNVEV (reference sequence). CDR3 coding DNA: TGTGCCAGCAGTTCCCGACAGGGGCTAGACACTGAAGCTTTCTTT. Its translation is CASSSRQGLDTEAFF.

The rearrangement joins TRBV7-9 to TRBJ2-1, with 10 nucleotides matching TRBD2. V lost 6 bases and J lost 7; bases outside the gene matches: 9. CDR1 and CDR2 (germline): SEHNR, FQNEAQ (reference sequence). The CDR3 spans 15 residues. CDR3 bases: TGTGCCAGCAGTACCGGGACTAGCGCTACTAATGAGCAGTTCTTC. This codes for CASSTGTSATNEQFF.

V usage is TRBV9 and J usage is TRBJ2-7; no reliable D call. Germline V lookup: CDR1 SGDLS, CDR2 YYNGEE. The V end was cut by 6 bases, the J end by 5 bases, with 18 bases between. This CDR3 is 14 amino acids long. The CDR3 is CASTPDRNSHEQYF. In DNA, the CDR3 is TGTGCCAGCACCCCTGATCGTAATTCCCACGAGCAGTACTTC.

The chain links TRBV7-9 to TRBJ2-2; no firm D call. Germline V gene sequence: CDR1 SEHNR, CDR2 FQNEAQ (reference sequence). Trimming cost V 4 bases and J 2 bases, with 17 bases left between them. This CDR3 is 17 amino acids long. The CDR3 nucleotides read TGTGCCAGCAGCTCACCCCCCTGGCCACCCAACACCGGGGAGCTGTTTTTT. It specifies CASSSPPWPPNTGELFF.

The chain carries TRBV6-5 and TRBJ1-2; D is uncertain. The CDR3 covers 13 residues. CDR1 is MNHEY, CDR2 SVGAGI, per germline. V lost 5 bases, J lost 1 base, and 8 bases lay in between. Here the CDR3 reads CASSRDNNYGYTF. The CDR3 DNA sequence: TGTGCCAGCAGTCGAGACAATAACTATGGCTACACCTTC.

As DNA, the CDR3 is TGTGCCAGCAGCTTAAACGGGGATAGCAATCAGCCCCAGCATTTT. Its protein product is CASSLNGDSNQPQHF. The rearrangement joins TRBV7-2 to TRBJ1-5; D remains unclear. CDR3 size: 15 residues. Trimming pared 2 bases from V and 0 bases from J, leaving 8 bases between. Germline CDR1 is SGHTA and CDR2 is FQGNSA.

The rearrangement joins TRBV7-9 to TRBJ2-5, with TRBD2 identical over 10 bases. Germline CDR1 and CDR2: SEHNR and FQNEAQ (reference sequence). The CDR3 runs to 14 residues. The V gene end was trimmed by 2 bases and the J gene end by 4 bases; junction bases not matched to a gene: 1. CDR3: CASSLLAGVETQYF. As DNA, the CDR3 is TGTGCCAGCAGCTTACTAGCGGGAGTAGAGACCCAGTACTTC. Looking up the rest from reference TRBV7-9 and TRBJ2-5 gives the full variable domain: DTGVSQNPRHKITKRGQNVTFRCDPISEHNRLYWYRQTLGQGPEFLTYFQNEAQLEKSRLLSDRFSAERPKGSFSTLEIQRTEQGDSAMYLCASSLLAGVETQYFGPGTRLLVL.

V and J are TRBV7-9 and TRBJ2-3, with D possibly matching TRBD2 (5 bases). Germline V gene lookup returns CDR1 SEHNR and CDR2 FQNEAQ (reference sequence). V was clipped by 3 bases and J by 2 bases, with 15 bases between them. This CDR3 is built from 16 residues. The CDR3 region has the DNA TGTGCCAGCAGCTTTAACGTCGACGGGGACACAGATACGCAGTATTTT. As protein: CASSFNVDGDTDTQYF.

The chain carries TRBV5-6 and TRBJ1-5; the D is unclear. V lost 0 bases, J lost 9 bases, and 10 bases lay in between. In germline, CDR1 is SGHDT, CDR2 YYEEEE. The CDR3 runs to 13 residues. CDR3 amino acids: CASSLGSWGPQHF. CDR3 sequence (DNA): TGTGCCAGCAGCTTGGGGTCCTGGGGGCCCCAGCATTTT.

The gene calls are TRBV6-1 and TRBJ2-5; 10 bases line up with TRBD2. J lost 2 bases, V lost 2 bases, and 8 bases had no gene match. Germline CDR1 reads MNHNS; CDR2 reads SASEGT. The length of the CDR3 is 17 residues. The DNA of the CDR3 is TGTGCCAGCAGTGAATTCGCGTCTAGCGGGGGACAAGAGACCCAGTACTTC. It translates to CASSEFASSGGQETQYF.

The chain joins TRBV27 to TRBJ2-2, with D possibly matching TRBD1 (5 bases). The length of the CDR3 is 15 residues. V was cut by 4 bases and J by 6 bases, with 15 bases left in between. The germline gives CDR1 MNHEY, CDR2 SMNVEV (reference sequence). This CDR3 is CASSSYTSGPGELFF. As DNA, the CDR3 is TGTGCCAGCAGTTCATATACCTCAGGGCCCGGGGAGCTGTTTTTT.

The gene calls are TRBV7-2 and TRBJ1-2; TRBD1 agrees at 8 bases. The CDR3 totals 13 residues. CDR1 is SGHTA and CDR2 is FQGNSA in the germline V gene. After removal of 6 bases from V and 2 bases from J, the junction contained 2 bases not matched to a gene. This chain's CDR3 is CASSWTGNYGYTF. The CDR3 DNA reads as TGTGCCAGCAGTTGGACAGGGAACTATGGCTACACCTTC.

J is TRBJ1-2 and V is TRBV15, with 11 nucleotides matching TRBD1. CDR3 length equals 15 residues. CDR1 and CDR2 from the germline V gene are LNHNV and YYDKDF (reference sequence). V shed 3 bases and J 3 bases; nucleotides not matched to a gene: 3. CDR3 in DNA: TGTGCCACCAGCAGGGACAGGGGGCGCTACTATGGCTACACCTTC. This codes for CATSRDRGRYYGYTF.

The rearrangement uses TRBV6-5 and TRBJ2-5; 10 bases line up with TRBD2. V shed 6 bases and J 5 bases; nucleotides not matched to a gene: 6. Germline values: CDR1 MNHEY, CDR2 SVGAGI. The CDR3 totals 14 residues. CDR3 sequence reads: CASSSAGGVETQYF. DNA for the CDR3: TGTGCCAGCAGCTCAGCGGGGGGGGTGGAGACCCAGTACTTC.

The chain has TRBV11-3 and TRBJ2-7; D remains unclear. Germline assignment: CDR1 SGHNT and CDR2 YENEEA. The CDR3 extends over 12 amino acids. V gave up 5 bases and J gave up 6 bases, with 11 bases separating them. The DNA for the CDR3 is TGTGCCAGCAGCGACCCCCCGGGCGAGCAGTACTTC. This sequence encodes CASSDPPGEQYF.

The chain recombines TRBV13 with TRBJ2-7, with 8 bases that match TRBD2. V dropped 6 bases and J dropped 3; count of bases not matched to a gene: 10. Germline loops: CDR1 PRHDT, CDR2 FYEKMQ (reference sequence). This CDR3 has 15 amino acids. CDR3 in amino acids: CASRPGLAPVYEQYF. Here the CDR3 DNA reads TGTGCCAGCAGACCAGGACTAGCACCCGTCTACGAGCAGTACTTC.